This TCR beta chain was profiled in a study of patients with pleural tuberculosis (dated by TCRdb to between 2014 and 2016). The CDR3 measures 12 amino acids from cysteine to valine. Only the CDR3 region is kept as DNA, spanning 36 bases read in frame from base 1. In the germline V gene (reference sequence), CDR1 corresponds to SGHAT and CDR2 to FQDESV. Relative to germline, V is missing 3 bases and J is missing 5 bases, with 1 base of the junction outside any gene match. Of note for this clonotype: Its antigen remains unidentified. No much larger clone exists at a distance of one base, and base qualities are not known.

This sample was sequenced with an Illumina Genome Analyzer IIx. The raw public reads went through TCRdb reprocessing: fastp at Q25, MiXCR clone calling, in-frame beta chains kept. Every CDR3 protein is listed once, alongside the most common genes and DNA of its rows. This sample is represented by around 49,000 distinct CDR3 sequences; 6% to 8% of them were singletons. About 17% of the sample is held by the ten biggest clonotypes. The TCR sequence derives from a human donor with pleural tuberculosis. The receptor chain draws on TRBV11-1 and TRBJ2-7, with 7 bases aligning to TRBD1. The DNA sequence reads TGTGCCAGCAGCTTTACAGGGGACGAGCAGTACGTC. Translation gives CASSFTGDEQYV.